This entry concerns a single TCR beta chain. The target of this receptor is not known. No per-base quality is available; no much larger clone lies one base away. The data were obtained in a study of blood T cell repertoires in COVID-19 (TCRdb year 2020). Describing the broader study: Samples from collaborators originated in the United States, Italy and Spain and spanned both the acute and convalescent phases of COVID-19. The material from the prospective study consisted of cDNA or gDNA derived from T cells, B-cell-depleted T cells, or PBMCs. Subjects who had been exposed to COVID-19, were actively infected with it, or had recovered from it provided the deeply sampled blood TCRbeta repertoires that made up the dataset. The repertoires were released in a freely available public database meant as a resource for research on the immune response to SARS-CoV-2. Samples came from the ongoing ImmuneRACE study (first 160 participants) plus 1,254 subjects from 6 global collaborators. Nearly every sample came with metadata listing a de-identified subject ID, COVID-19 status, age in years and sex. Where HLA class I and class II types were available, the types were taken from metadata supplied by the sample provider, not from assay-based typing. The study at large found these results: The amount of clinical and demographic metadata varied by source and participant and was provided uncurated.

V sheds 5 bases and J sheds 4 bases, leaving 11 bases between their ends. The CDR3 holds 13 amino acids from the cysteine to the phenylalanine. Only the CDR3 DNA stays, 39 bases, in frame from base 1. Per the germline V gene, MGHDK is the CDR1 and SYGVNS is the CDR2. The immunoSEQ Assay, a bias-controlled multiplex PCR, was used to amplify TCRbeta CDR3 regions from genomic DNA. The authors' analysis ran thus. The number of nucleated cells in each sample was estimated by amplification of reference gene primers within the assay. Sequence reads were collapsed and filtered to measure the absolute abundance of every unique TCRbeta CDR3 rearrangement. For each sample, productive Simpson clonality was calculated as the square root of Simpson's diversity index across productive rearrangements. Held by TCRdb, this immuneACCESS table contains in-frame sequences only and omits some clones. Under half of the omission traces to an unresolved V gene where checked; the cause of the rest is unknown. V and J calls and clone size follow that table, whereas D and trimming were derived from the DNA. This sample gives about 340,000 clones in total; around 88% of them show up just once. The top ten clones comprise approximately 3.1% of the sample.

Whole blood was collected in K2EDTA tubes by collaborating institutions according to the institutions' own protocols. For TCRbeta analysis, collaborators shipped samples in one of three forms: frozen whole blood, isolated PBMCs, or DNA extracted from either of those sample types. Sequences were obtained from peripheral blood. This TCR came from a man aged 25 to 40 with active or convalescent COVID-19. The chain is encoded by TRBV25-1 joined to TRBJ1-2; TRBD1 is perhaps the D gene, given 6 matching bases. The CDR3 in this case is CASSQGGVYGYTF. The nucleotides are TGTGCCAGCAGTCAAGGGGGAGTCTATGGCTACACCTTC.